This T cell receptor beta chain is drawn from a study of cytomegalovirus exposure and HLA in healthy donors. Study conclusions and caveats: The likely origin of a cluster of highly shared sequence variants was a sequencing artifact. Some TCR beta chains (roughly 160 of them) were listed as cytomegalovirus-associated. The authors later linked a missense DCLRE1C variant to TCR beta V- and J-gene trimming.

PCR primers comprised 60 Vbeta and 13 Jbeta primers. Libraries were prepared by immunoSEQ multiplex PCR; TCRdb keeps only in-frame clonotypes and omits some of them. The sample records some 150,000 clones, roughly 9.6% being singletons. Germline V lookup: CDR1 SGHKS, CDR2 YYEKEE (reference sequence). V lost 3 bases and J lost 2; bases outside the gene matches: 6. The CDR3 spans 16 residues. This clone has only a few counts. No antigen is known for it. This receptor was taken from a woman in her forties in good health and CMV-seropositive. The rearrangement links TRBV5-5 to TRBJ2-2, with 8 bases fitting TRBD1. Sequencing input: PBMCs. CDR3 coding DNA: TGTGCCAGCAGCTCCTTAGACAGGGGAAACACCGGGGAGCTGTTTTTT. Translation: CASSSLDRGNTGELFF.